Listed here are 31 T cell receptor beta chains from one sample, sequenced in a study of cytomegalovirus exposure and HLA in healthy donors. This PCR relied on a set of 60 Vbeta primers and 13 Jbeta primers. Sequencing was performed with immunoSEQ multiplex PCR; in TCRdb, only in-frame clones are kept and a portion is missing. Here the sample spans roughly 190,000 clones, about nine tenths being singletons. The specimen was PBMCs. All receptors come from a man aged 25-45 years in good health and CMV-seronegative.

The V and J genes are TRBV7-6 and TRBJ2-2, with 7 bases that match TRBD1. Trimming cost V 1 base and J 6 bases; bases outside gene matches: 2. Germline V gene data show CDR1 as SGHVS and CDR2 as FNYEAQ. The CDR3 sequence is 14 residues long. The CDR3 region has the DNA TGTGCCAGCAGCTTAGGGACAGGCCCCGGGGAGCTGTTTTTT. Encoded protein: CASSLGTGPGELFF.

J is TRBJ1-1 and V is TRBV10-1; D is uncertain. The CDR3 runs 13 residues. Germline V gives CDR1 WNHNN, CDR2 SYGVQD (reference sequence). V was cut by 3 bases and J by 4 bases, with 9 bases left in between. In DNA form, the CDR3 reads TGCGCCAGCAGTGACCGGGAGGGCACTGAAGCTTTCTTT. This sequence encodes CASSDREGTEAFF.

This CDR3 reads CASSLGTGIDNSPLHF. For the CDR3, the DNA is TGTGCCAGCAGCTTAGGCACAGGGATTGACAATTCACCCCTCCACTTT. The chain carries TRBV5-4 and TRBJ1-6, with D tentatively TRBD1 (6 bases). Trimming took 2 bases from V and 7 from J, leaving 16 bases between them. CDR1 and CDR2 (germline): SGHNT, YYREEE (reference sequence). This CDR3 is built from 16 residues.

The CDR3 region is CSASGDTQYF. Written as DNA, the CDR3 is TGCAGTGCTAGCGGAGATACGCAGTATTTT. The rearrangement joins TRBV20-1 to TRBJ2-3; D remains ambiguous. Germline V CDR1 and CDR2: DFQATT, SNEGSKA (reference sequence). Between the trimmed V and J ends, which lost 3 bases and 5 bases, there was a span of 3 bases. The CDR3 has 10 amino acids.

The V gene is TRBV21-1, the J gene TRBJ2-7; the D call of TRBD2 is as the table states it, not checked on the DNA. TRBV21-1 is annotated as a pseudogene. This CDR3 is 20 amino acids long. The CDR3 DNA reads as TGTGCCAGCAGCAAAGGCCCCCTTGGGGTGTGGGATCAGCGGGGCTACGAGCAGTACTTC. Its protein is CASSKGPLGVWDQRGYEQYF.

Concerning this clone: A read error may produce the germline difference seen at one junction end. This CDR3 is also generated by other DNA sequences in the sample. V and J are TRBV4-2 and TRBJ2-2; D is unclear. The V gene's germline CDR1 is LGHNA and CDR2 YNFKEQ. The CDR3 has 17 residues. Written as DNA, the CDR3 is TGTGCCAGTAGCCAAGAATGGATAGAGGTGAACACCGGGGAGCTGTTTTTT. Protein product: CASSQEWIEVNTGELFF.

The genes are TRBV5-1 and TRBJ1-4, with D unclear. Between the trimmed V and J ends, which lost 4 bases and 0 bases, there was a span of 10 bases. There are 15 residues in the CDR3. Germline loops: CDR1 SGHRS, CDR2 YFSETQ. The CDR3: CASSRDSTTNEKLFF. CDR3 DNA: TGCGCCAGCAGCCGGGATAGTACAACTAATGAAAAACTGTTTTTT.

This clone was picked up one time. The chain is built from TRBV7-8 and TRBJ2-1, with TRBD2 identical over 14 bases. The germline V gene has CDR1 SGHVS and CDR2 FQNEAQ. The V and J ends lost 0 bases and 8 bases, in that order; junction bases with no gene match: 3. The CDR3 loop spans 16 amino acids. The CDR3 region is CASSLAGTSGSYEQFF. The CDR3, as DNA: TGTGCCAGCAGCTTAGCCGGGACTAGCGGGAGCTATGAGCAGTTCTTC. Full variable domain (rest looked up from reference TRBV7-8 and TRBJ2-1): GAGVSQSPRYKVAKRGQDVALRCDPISGHVSLFWYQQALGQGPEFLTYFQNEAQLDKSGLPSDRFFAERPEGSVSTLKIQRTQQEDSAVYLCASSLAGTSGSYEQFFGPGTRLTVL.

The chain has TRBV6-5 and TRBJ2-5; D is possibly TRBD1 (5 bases). The germline V gene has CDR1 MNHEY and CDR2 SVGAGI. The V end was cut by 0 bases, the J end by 0 bases, with 11 bases between. This CDR3 region has 16 residues. CDR3 residues: CASSYSGTGYQETQYF. For the CDR3, the DNA is TGTGCCAGCAGTTACTCGGGAACAGGTTACCAAGAGACCCAGTACTTC.

In DNA form, the CDR3 reads TGTGCCAGCAGCGGAGATACGCAGTATTTT. Translation gives CASSGDTQYF. The chain is built from TRBV6-5 and TRBJ2-3; D gene uncertain. Trimming took 6 bases from V and 5 from J, leaving 3 bases between them. The germline V gene has CDR1 MNHEY and CDR2 SVGAGI. The CDR3 length is 10 residues.

The chain uses TRBV5-1 and TRBJ2-3; 8 bases are shared with TRBD1. Germline V gene lookup returns CDR1 SGHRS and CDR2 YFSETQ. CDR3 length: 17 amino acids. V shed 4 bases and J 1 base; nucleotides not matched to a gene: 11. CDR3 nucleotide sequence: TGCGCCAGCAGCACGATCGTCACAGGGGGAGGCACAGATACGCAGTATTTT. Translated: CASSTIVTGGGTDTQYF. Variable domain in full (rest from reference TRBV5-1 and TRBJ2-3): KAGVTQTPRYLIKTRGQQVTLSCSPISGHRSVSWYQQTPGQGLQFLFEYFSETQRNKGNFPGRFSGRQFSNSRSEMNVSTLELGDSALYLCASSTIVTGGGTDTQYFGPGTRLTVL.

This sequence joins TRBV7-6 and TRBJ2-7; 8 bases fit TRBD1. Germline trimming cut 5 bases from V and 6 bases from J; bases unmatched to any gene: 9. This CDR3 has 14 amino acids. CDR1 is SGHVS, CDR2 FNYEAQ, per germline. The DNA of the CDR3 is TGTGCCAGCAGCCCGCGGACAGGGAAAGGCGAGCAGTACTTC. This translates into CASSPRTGKGEQYF.

J is TRBJ1-2 and V is TRBV28, with D possibly TRBD1 on 6 matching bases. Trimming took off 2 bases at V and 5 bases at J, with 12 bases between the two ends. The CDR3 covers 14 residues. The germline CDR1 and CDR2 sequences are MDHEN and SYDVKM. The CDR3 bases are TGTGCCAGCAGTTTAGGGGGCACAGTGTATGGCTACACCTTC. Translation gives CASSLGGTVYGYTF.

V is TRBV5-5 and J is TRBJ2-7; D perhaps matches TRBD2 (6 bases). CDR3 length: 14 residues. V gave up 5 bases and J gave up 2 bases, with 14 bases separating them. The germline CDR1 and CDR2 sequences are SGHKS and YYEKEE (reference sequence). The DNA for the CDR3 is TGTGCCAGCAGGGAGGGGCCTCCGACCTACGAGCAGTACTTC. This encodes CASREGPPTYEQYF.

This chain uses TRBV29-1 with TRBJ2-1; TRBD2 matches 13 bases. This CDR3 contains 14 residues. The V and J ends lost 6 bases and 8 bases, in that order; junction bases with no gene match: 7. Germline V gene data show CDR1 as SQVTM and CDR2 as ANQGSEA. CDR3 bases: TGCAGCGTAACTAGCGGGAGGGCCGGGGATGAGCAGTTCTTC. It is translated as CSVTSGRAGDEQFF.

The CDR3 sequence: CASSLGTGGEAFF. Written as DNA, the CDR3 is TGTGCCAGTAGTCTCGGGACAGGGGGTGAAGCTTTCTTT. This chain uses TRBV19 with TRBJ1-1; 11 bases are a match to TRBD1. J gave up 7 bases and V 5 bases, and 3 bases lay outside the gene matches. The CDR3 runs to 13 residues. Germline V gene sequence: CDR1 LNHDA, CDR2 SQIVND (reference sequence).

The CDR3 region has the DNA TGTGCCAGCAGCTTGGCAGGGGTGGAGGGCTACACCTTC. Protein product: CASSLAGVEGYTF. V and J are TRBV5-4 and TRBJ1-2, with a weak D call TRBD1 (6 bases). This CDR3 is 13 amino acids long. The V end was cut by 0 bases, the J end by 8 bases, with 11 bases between. Germline assignment: CDR1 SGHNT and CDR2 YYREEE (reference sequence).

This sequence joins TRBV19 and TRBJ2-5; TRBD2 agrees at 8 bases. The length of the CDR3 is 14 residues. Germline CDR1 reads LNHDA; CDR2 reads SQIVND (reference sequence). V dropped 1 base and J dropped 5; count of bases not matched to a gene: 3. CDR3 nucleotides: TGTGCCAGTAGTATAGTCCCGGGGGGGGAGACCCAGTACTTC. Residues: CASSIVPGGETQYF.

This chain connects TRBV4-1 to TRBJ2-2, with D perhaps TRBD1 (6 bases). V lost 4 bases and J lost 3, with 18 bases in between. This CDR3 is built from 17 residues. Germline CDR1 and CDR2: MGHRA and YSYEKL. The CDR3 coding sequence is TGCGCCAGCAGCCCTCGGCCCGCAGGGGCTGACACCGGGGAGCTGTTTTTT. Encoded protein: CASSPRPAGADTGELFF.

The chain combines TRBV7-2 with TRBJ2-7; no firm D call. Germline CDR1 is SGHTA and CDR2 is FQGNSA. The CDR3 is made up of 12 amino acids. V shed 4 bases and J shed 1 base, with 5 bases lying between them. The DNA of the CDR3 is TGTGCCAGCAGCTCCAATTCCTACGAGCAGTACTTC. Encoded protein: CASSSNSYEQYF.

This chain links TRBV15 with TRBJ2-1, with TRBD2 matching over 7 bases. In germline, CDR1 is LNHNV, CDR2 YYDKDF (reference sequence). CDR3 length equals 16 residues. With V trimmed by 11 bases and J by 0 bases, 13 bases remained unmatched. Here the CDR3 DNA reads TGTGCCTCTCAGCGGAGCGGGACCAGCTCCTACAATGAGCAGTTCTTC. Its translation is CASQRSGTSSYNEQFF.

This rearrangement joins TRBV7-9 to TRBJ1-1; 8 bases line up with TRBD1. The germline CDR1 and CDR2 sequences are SEHNR and FQNEAQ (reference sequence). The CDR3 loop spans 13 amino acids. With 0 bases clipped from V and 11 bases from J, the junction kept 5 bases outside the gene matches. The CDR3 spells CASSLAQGADAFF. DNA for the CDR3: TGTGCCAGCAGCTTAGCGCAGGGGGCGGACGCTTTCTTT.

The chain employs TRBV29-1 and TRBJ1-4; 7 bases map to TRBD1. Germline V gives CDR1 SQVTM, CDR2 ANQGSEA. The CDR3 runs to 15 residues. The CDR3 DNA reads TGCCCTCCAGAGGGGGCTCCGTCAACTAATGAAAAACTGTTTTTT. This gives the protein CPPEGAPSTNEKLFF.

This chain connects TRBV6-5 to TRBJ1-4, with TRBD1 identical over 12 bases. This CDR3 has 15 residues. Trimming took 5 bases from V and 8 from J; bases not matched to a gene: 6. From germline, CDR1 is MNHEY and CDR2 SVGAGI. The CDR3 sequence: CASSLGTGGKEKLFF. CDR3 DNA sequence: TGTGCCAGCAGTCTTGGGACAGGGGGCAAGGAAAAACTGTTTTTT.

This chain joins TRBV2 and TRBJ1-4; a weak D match, TRBD1 (6 bases). The ends were cut back, 5 bases at V and 10 bases at J, with 11 bases in the middle. The CDR3 is made up of 12 amino acids. Per the germline V gene, CDR1 is SNHLY and CDR2 is FYNNEI. CDR3 sequence reads: CASSPQGVKLFF. Written as DNA, the CDR3 is TGTGCCAGCAGTCCACAGGGAGTAAAACTGTTTTTT.

The chain combines TRBV7-2 with TRBJ2-5, with 8 positions matching TRBD2. This CDR3 region has 13 residues. J was trimmed by 3 bases and V by 3 bases; bases with no gene match: 0. Germline loops: CDR1 SGHTA, CDR2 FQGNSA. The chain's CDR3 is CASSFGGEETQYF. For the CDR3, the DNA is TGTGCCAGCAGCTTCGGGGGGGAAGAGACCCAGTACTTC.

This chain links TRBV27 with TRBJ1-5; D gene unclear. V was trimmed by 4 bases and J by 4 bases, leaving 8 bases between them. Germline V gene lookup returns CDR1 MNHEY and CDR2 SMNVEV (reference sequence). This CDR3 has 13 residues. The CDR3 coding sequence is TGTGCCAGCAGTTGGGCGCTAAATCAGCCCCAGCATTTT. Translation: CASSWALNQPQHF.

The chain joins TRBV4-3 to TRBJ2-1; 10 bases line up with TRBD2. After removal of 2 bases from V and 4 bases from J, the junction contained 5 bases not matched to a gene. The CDR3 runs to 16 residues. Germline CDR1 reads LGHNA; CDR2 reads YSLEER. CDR3 DNA: TGCGCCAGCAGCCAATTTACTAGCGGGGAGTACAATGAGCAGTTCTTC. It specifies CASSQFTSGEYNEQFF.

The rearrangement uses TRBV25-1 and TRBJ1-6; D remains unclear. CDR1 is MGHDK and CDR2 is SYGVNS in the germline V gene. Trimming stripped 1 base from V and 7 bases from J, with 17 bases between. The CDR3 covers 17 residues. CDR3 DNA: TGTGCCAGCAGTGAATGCCCTCAAGTTAGTCTGAATTCACCCCTCCACTTT. It codes for CASSECPQVSLNSPLHF.

The rearrangement links TRBV7-2 to TRBJ2-7; D uncertain. Germline assignment: CDR1 SGHTA and CDR2 FQGNSA. The CDR3 is made up of 14 amino acids. Trimming took 1 base from V and 5 from J, leaving 12 bases between them. This CDR3 is CASSLGGVRNEQYF. CDR3 DNA: TGTGCCAGCAGCTTAGGAGGAGTACGCAACGAGCAGTACTTC.

This clone has a single count. This sequence joins TRBV5-6 and TRBJ1-2, with 8 bases identical to TRBD1. After removal of 3 bases from V and 4 bases from J, the junction contained 8 bases not matched to a gene. Germline V gives CDR1 SGHDT, CDR2 YYEEEE. The CDR3 sequence is 15 residues long. Here the CDR3 DNA reads TGTGCCAGCAGCTCCCAGGACAGGGATGGCTATGGCTACACCTTC. Amino acids: CASSSQDRDGYGYTF. The full variable domain, rest sourced from reference TRBV5-6 and TRBJ1-2, is DAGVTQSPTHLIKTRGQQVTLRCSPKSGHDTVSWYQQALGQGPQFIFQYYEEEERQRGNFPDRFSGHQFPNYSSELNVNALLLGDSALYLCASSSQDRDGYGYTFGSGTRLTVV.